This entry lists 24 T cell receptor beta chains sequenced from one sample in a study of shared clonotypes between healthy human individuals. Here immunoSEQ multiplex PCR was the method, and the copy in TCRdb shows in-frame clones only, minus some. The sample records hundreds of thousands of clones, about 85% being singletons. Specimen: PBMCs. Receptors were obtained from a woman between 40 and 55 years old in good health. Some clones in this sample may be carry-over from other donors' samples.

The CDR3 nucleotides read TGCGCCAGCAGCTACGGACAGGGTACGGGCACCGGGGAGCTGTTTTTT. Translation gives CASSYGQGTGTGELFF. The V call is TRBV4-1, the J call TRBJ2-2, with 8 bases aligning to TRBD1. Germline loops: CDR1 MGHRA, CDR2 YSYEKL. The ends lost 5 bases at V and 4 bases at J; junction bases unmatched: 9. CDR3 length: 16 amino acids.

The chain carries TRBV6-5 and TRBJ1-2; 9 bases are shared with TRBD1. The CDR3 is 14 residues long. The ends lost 7 bases at V and 2 bases at J; junction bases unmatched: 5. CDR1 is MNHEY, CDR2 SVGAGI, per germline. The CDR3 nucleotides read TGTGCCAGCAAGGACAGGGGATTAAACTATGGCTACACCTTC. Protein sequence: CASKDRGLNYGYTF.

The table lists this clone with a few counts. The chain has TRBV19 and TRBJ1-2; a weak D match, TRBD1 (5 bases). Germline loops: CDR1 LNHDA, CDR2 SQIVND (reference sequence). V lost 5 bases and J 10 bases, leaving 17 bases between the germline ends. The CDR3 consists of 13 residues. The CDR3 nucleotides are TGTGCCAGTAGTTTGCCTCCAGGGTTTGCCTACACCTTC. This translates into CASSLPPGFAYTF.

The chain couples TRBV9 to TRBJ2-2; D is undetermined. CDR3 length equals 14 residues. The V end lost 1 base, the J end lost 6 bases, and 10 bases lay between the germline ends. The germline V gene encodes CDR1 SGDLS and CDR2 YYNGEE. Here the CDR3 reads CASSVLQGAGELFF. DNA for the CDR3: TGTGCCAGCAGCGTACTTCAAGGCGCCGGGGAGCTGTTTTTT.

This chain links TRBV19 with TRBJ2-2; D possibly corresponds to TRBD2 (7 bases). CDR3 length: 17 residues. V shed 5 bases and J shed 5 bases, with 21 bases lying between them. Germline CDR1 and CDR2: LNHDA and SQIVND (reference sequence). CDR3 coding DNA: TGTGCCAGTAGTCCCTTGTCGGGGGGCCATGCAACCGGGGAGCTGTTTTTT. This translates into CASSPLSGGHATGELFF.

The V gene is TRBV28, the J gene TRBJ2-1; 15 positions match TRBD2. This CDR3 has 18 amino acids. V gave up 9 bases and J gave up 4 bases; unmatched junction bases: 13. Per germline, CDR1 MDHEN and CDR2 SYDVKM. The chain's CDR3 is CARPSPGTSGRWYNEQFF. The CDR3 DNA is TGTGCCAGACCGTCGCCCGGGACTAGCGGGAGGTGGTACAATGAGCAGTTCTTC.

As regards this clone: This CDR3 is also generated by other DNA sequences in the sample. V and J are TRBV28 and TRBJ1-1, with 8 bases matching TRBD1. Germline-derived CDR1 and CDR2 are MDHEN and SYDVKM. Unmatched junction bases numbered 4, after V lost 4 bases and J lost 0 bases. CDR3 length: 15 amino acids. The CDR3 is CASSSTGAMNTEAFF. CDR3 bases: TGTGCCAGCAGTTCGACAGGGGCGATGAACACTGAAGCTTTCTTT.

The chain employs TRBV7-2 and TRBJ2-3; D may match TRBD1 or TRBD2 (5 bases each). In germline, CDR1 is SGHTA, CDR2 FQGNSA. The CDR3 sequence is 16 residues long. Trimming took off 5 bases at V and 2 bases at J, with 17 bases between the two ends. CDR3 nucleotides: TGTGCCAGCAGCCTCACCCAGAGGGGTCTCACAGATACGCAGTATTTT. This sequence encodes CASSLTQRGLTDTQYF.

V is TRBV10-2 and J is TRBJ1-1; D possibly corresponds to TRBD1 (5 bases). This CDR3 is built from 16 residues. From germline, CDR1 is WSHSY and CDR2 SAAADI. The V and J ends lost 6 bases and 0 bases respectively, with 17 bases between them. CDR3: CASRRGPQIMNTEAFF. The CDR3 coding sequence is TGCGCCAGCAGGAGGGGACCCCAGATAATGAACACTGAAGCTTTCTTT.

The chain is built from TRBV28 and TRBJ1-3, with 7 bases matching TRBD1. V lost 6 bases, J lost 1 base, and 3 bases stayed unmatched. The CDR3 spans 14 residues. Germline CDR1 reads MDHEN; CDR2 reads SYDVKM. The CDR3 loop reads CASSQGGSGNTIYF. For the CDR3, the DNA is TGTGCCAGCAGCCAGGGGGGGTCTGGAAACACCATATATTTT.

V is TRBV6-1 and J is TRBJ2-7, with TRBD2 as a possible D gene (7 bases). CDR1 and CDR2 (germline): MNHNS, SASEGT. The V and J ends lost 2 bases and 2 bases respectively, with 13 bases between them. This CDR3 is 15 amino acids long. CDR3 loop: CASSELGGAPYEQYF. CDR3 DNA sequence: TGTGCCAGCAGTGAACTGGGGGGGGCCCCCTACGAGCAGTACTTC.

CDR3 in amino acids: CASSLSGGQPYEQYF. The DNA of the CDR3 is TGTGCCAGCAGTTTATCGGGGGGACAGCCCTACGAGCAGTACTTC. This chain joins TRBV27 and TRBJ2-7; a possible D gene is TRBD1 (7 bases). The CDR3 is 15 residues long. V was trimmed by 0 bases and J by 2 bases, leaving 11 bases between them. Germline V gene lookup returns CDR1 MNHEY and CDR2 SMNVEV (reference sequence).

The rearrangement joins TRBV29-1 to TRBJ2-5; TRBD1 is a possible D gene (5 bases). Germline V CDR1 and CDR2: SQVTM, ANQGSEA. CDR3 length: 14 residues. V lost 7 bases to trimming and J lost 2 bases, with 17 bases between them. The DNA for the CDR3 is TGCAGCGGACGACAGAAATCAGTACAAGAGACCCAGTACTTC. Amino acids: CSGRQKSVQETQYF.

The chain recombines TRBV18 with TRBJ1-6, with 7 bases that match TRBD1. Germline V gene lookup returns CDR1 KGHSH and CDR2 LQKENI. This CDR3 is 17 amino acids long. J gave up 0 bases and V 5 bases, and 7 bases lay outside the gene matches. This CDR3 is CASSKYRDSSYNSPLHF. For the CDR3, the DNA is TGTGCCAGCTCAAAATACCGGGACAGCTCCTATAATTCACCCCTCCACTTT. The variable domain in full, with the rest retrieved from reference TRBV18 and TRBJ1-6, is NAGVMQNPRHLVRRRGQEARLRCSPMKGHSHVYWYRQLPEEGLKFMVYLQKENIIDESGMPKERFSAEFPKEGPSILRIQQVVRGDSAAYFCASSKYRDSSYNSPLHFGNGTRLTVT.

V is TRBV5-4 and J is TRBJ2-3, with TRBD2 identical over 7 bases. After removal of 4 bases from V and 2 bases from J, the junction contained 7 bases not matched to a gene. The CDR3 runs 15 residues. Looked up from germline, CDR1 is SGHNT and CDR2 is YYREEE (reference sequence). In nucleotides, the CDR3 is TGTGCCAGCAGCCAAGGGACTACCGCCACAGATACGCAGTATTTT. This translates into CASSQGTTATDTQYF.

The genes are TRBV28 and TRBJ2-1; tentative D call: TRBD2 (5 bases). V dropped 7 bases and J dropped 6 bases, with 16 bases sitting between them. Germline values: CDR1 MDHEN, CDR2 SYDVKM. The CDR3 covers 14 residues. The CDR3 nucleotides read TGTGCCAGCACCGACTACACGGCCTCCAATGAGCAGTTCTTC. This gives the protein CASTDYTASNEQFF.

The rearrangement uses TRBV7-6 and TRBJ2-7; a possible D gene is TRBD1 (6 bases). V was pared by 0 bases and J by 6 bases, with 12 bases between. CDR1 and CDR2 from the germline V gene are SGHVS and FNYEAQ. The CDR3 is made up of 14 amino acids. The chain's CDR3 is CASSLAGAESEQYF. CDR3 in DNA: TGTGCCAGCAGCTTAGCGGGGGCCGAAAGCGAGCAGTACTTC. Looking up the rest from reference TRBV7-6 and TRBJ2-7 gives the full variable domain: GAGVSQSPRYKVTKRGQDVALRCDPISGHVSLYWYRQALGQGPEFLTYFNYEAQQDKSGLPNDRFSAERPEGSISTLTIQRTEQRDSAMYRCASSLAGAESEQYFGPGTRLTVT.

The rearrangement joins TRBV27 to TRBJ1-1, with D perhaps matching TRBD1 (5 bases). CDR3 length: 15 residues. The ends were cut back, 4 bases at V and 6 bases at J, with 18 bases in the middle. Per germline, CDR1 MNHEY and CDR2 SMNVEV (reference sequence). CDR3 in amino acids: CASSYSAGLLPEAFF. Written as DNA, the CDR3 is TGTGCCAGCAGTTATTCCGCAGGGTTACTTCCTGAAGCTTTCTTT.

The table lists this clone with many counts. The V gene is TRBV4-2, the J gene TRBJ2-3; TRBD2 matches at 8 bases. The V and J ends lost 0 bases and 3 bases, in that order; junction bases with no gene match: 8. This CDR3 contains 17 residues. Germline loops: CDR1 LGHNA, CDR2 YNFKEQ. CDR3 region: CASSQDTSGSLTDTQYF. The CDR3 nucleotides read TGTGCCAGCAGCCAAGATACCAGCGGGAGTTTGACAGATACGCAGTATTTT.

This clone occurred once. The J gene is TRBJ2-7, the V gene TRBV7-2; 7 bases agree with TRBD2. Trimming cost V 5 bases and J 7 bases; bases outside gene matches: 8. This CDR3 region has 13 residues. Germline assignment: CDR1 SGHTA and CDR2 FQGNSA. CDR3 amino acids: CASSKRGEGEQYF. The DNA for the CDR3 is TGTGCCAGCAGCAAGCGGGGCGAGGGAGAGCAGTACTTC. Together with reference TRBV7-2 and TRBJ2-7, the CDR3 gives the full variable domain: GAGVSQSPSNKVTEKGKDVELRCDPISGHTALYWYRQSLGQGLEFLIYFQGNSAPDKSGLPSDRFSAERTGGSVSTLTIQRTQQEDSAVYLCASSKRGEGEQYFGPGTRLTVT.

The CDR3 coding sequence is TGCAGCGTTGAAGATCTTGCAGGGGGCGAGCAGTACTTC. Its translation: CSVEDLAGGEQYF. The J gene is TRBJ2-7, the V gene TRBV29-1; TRBD1 aligns across 7 bases. This CDR3 has 13 residues. CDR1 and CDR2 (germline): SQVTM, ANQGSEA. Trimming took 0 bases from V and 6 from J; bases not matched to a gene: 5.

The rearrangement joins TRBV11-3 to TRBJ2-5; TRBD1 agrees at 10 bases. Trimming removed 5 bases from V and 7 bases from J; junction bases left unmatched: 10. Germline CDR1 is SGHNT and CDR2 is YENEEA. The CDR3 runs 15 residues. CDR3 in DNA: TGTGCCAGCAGCCCAGGAGGGACAGGGGCCGGGACCCAGTACTTC. Protein: CASSPGGTGAGTQYF.

Of note for this clone: A much larger clone sits a single nucleotide away, making a read error possible. The genes are TRBV11-2 and TRBJ1-3; 8 positions agree with TRBD1. The CDR3 loop spans 15 amino acids. Germline loops: CDR1 SGHAT, CDR2 FQNNGV. The V segment lost 3 bases and the J segment 3 bases; nucleotides outside the gene matches: 4. DNA of the CDR3: TGTGCCAGCAGCTTGGCAGGGGGCTTTGGAAACACCATATATTTT. This encodes CASSLAGGFGNTIYF.

The rearrangement uses TRBV27 and TRBJ2-3; 11 bases are shared with TRBD2. The CDR3 extends over 15 amino acids. CDR1 is MNHEY, CDR2 SMNVEV, per germline (reference sequence). V dropped 6 bases and J dropped 2; count of bases not matched to a gene: 4. The CDR3 spells CASRLAGVFTDTQYF. The CDR3 DNA follows: TGTGCCAGCAGACTAGCGGGAGTCTTCACAGATACGCAGTATTTT.